This paragraph covers one T cell receptor (beta chain) sequence. What it recognizes is unknown. Assay used: immunoSEQ multiplex PCR; TCRdb lists only in-frame clones, some missing. This table has hundreds of thousands of clones, less than 85% appearing once. This sample was taken from a study of cytomegalovirus exposure and HLA in healthy donors. Findings of the study overall: The study labeled under 200 TCR beta chains cytomegalovirus-associated.

Germline CDR1 and CDR2: SGHRS and YFSETQ. This CDR3 comprises 16 residues. V was clipped by 0 bases and J by 3 bases; unmatched bases: 1. Input material: PBMCs. The rearrangement links TRBV5-1 to TRBJ2-2, with 11 bases lining up with TRBD1. This TCR derives from a woman aged 18 to 35 in good health and CMV-seronegative. CDR3: CASSLAGQGDTGELFF. Written as DNA, the CDR3 is TGCGCCAGCAGCTTGGCGGGACAGGGGGACACCGGGGAGCTGTTTTTT.